These 22 T cell receptor beta chains were all obtained from the same sample, sequenced in a study of blood T cell repertoires in COVID-19. TCRdb's table, derived via immunoSEQ multiplex PCR, lists solely in-frame clones and lacks some. The sample consists of some 160,000 clones, around four fifths of them appearing once. The specimen was peripheral blood. The origin of the receptors is a woman of 80 years or more with COVID-19, enrolled during active disease.

The V gene is TRBV5-6, the J gene TRBJ2-7, with D maybe TRBD1 (6 bases). V lost 5 bases and J lost 3, with 12 bases in between. From germline, CDR1 is SGHDT and CDR2 YYEEEE. The CDR3 covers 13 residues. The DNA of the CDR3 is TGTGCCAGCAGACAGACAGGCTTCTACGAGCAGTACTTC. This encodes CASRQTGFYEQYF.

The J gene is TRBJ1-1, the V gene TRBV6-6; 10 bases are shared with TRBD1. The CDR3 covers 16 residues. The ends lost 6 bases at V and 2 bases at J; junction bases unmatched: 9. The V gene's germline CDR1 is MNHNY and CDR2 SVGAGI (reference sequence). CDR3 protein: CASRGFRDRGNTEAFF. CDR3 DNA: TGTGCCAGCAGGGGGTTCCGGGACAGGGGTAACACTGAAGCTTTCTTT.

This clone was counted only a few times. V gene TRBV5-1 combines with J gene TRBJ1-1, with D tentatively TRBD1 (6 bases). This CDR3 spans 16 amino acids. CDR1 is SGHRS, CDR2 YFSETQ, per germline. V shed 0 bases and J shed 2 bases, with 14 bases lying between them. The CDR3 sequence: CASSLAWGQLNTEAFF. The CDR3 DNA reads as TGCGCCAGCAGCTTGGCCTGGGGGCAACTCAACACTGAAGCTTTCTTT.

The chain links TRBV5-1 to TRBJ2-2; the match to TRBD2 covers 9 bases. The CDR3 is 17 residues long. The germline V gene has CDR1 SGHRS and CDR2 YFSETQ. Germline trimming cut 7 bases from V and 6 bases from J; bases unmatched to any gene: 16. CDR3 DNA sequence: TGCGCCAGCGCGTCCTCCGGGGGTAGCGGGGGACCCGGGGAGCTGTTTTTT. This codes for CASASSGGSGGPGELFF.

This chain uses TRBV9 with TRBJ1-3, with 8 positions matching TRBD1. CDR3 length: 17 residues. Germline CDR1 and CDR2: SGDLS and YYNGEE. Unmatched junction bases numbered 6, after V lost 1 base and J lost 0 bases. The CDR3 DNA follows: TGTGCCAGCAGCGTATCACAGGGGGGACGCTCTGGAAACACCATATATTTT. This sequence encodes CASSVSQGGRSGNTIYF.

V and J are TRBV10-3 and TRBJ1-2; the match to TRBD1 covers 8 bases. The CDR3 is 15 residues long. The V segment lost 4 bases and the J segment 1 base; nucleotides outside the gene matches: 5. Germline CDR1 ENHRY, CDR2 SYGVKD. DNA of the CDR3: TGTGCCATCAGTGTAGGGACAGGACGTAACTATGGCTACACCTTC. This codes for CAISVGTGRNYGYTF.

This clone was observed a single time. In DNA form, the CDR3 reads TGTGCCAGCTCACCGCCGCAGGGGCTCCTGTCTGGAAACACCATATATTTT. Its protein is CASSPPQGLLSGNTIYF. The chain has TRBV18 and TRBJ1-3; possibly TRBD1 for D (6 bases). With 3 bases removed from V and 1 base from J, the gap between germline ends came to 16 bases. CDR1 and CDR2 (germline): KGHSH, LQKENI. The CDR3 spans 17 residues.

The chain links TRBV5-1 to TRBJ1-4; 8 bases agree with TRBD1. The CDR3 sequence is 13 residues long. Per germline, CDR1 SGHRS and CDR2 YFSETQ. V lost 4 bases, J lost 7 bases, and 3 bases stayed unmatched. CDR3: CASSQGAGEKLFF. In nucleotides, the CDR3 is TGCGCCAGCAGCCAGGGGGCGGGTGAAAAACTGTTTTTT.

J is TRBJ1-4 and V is TRBV28, with 7 positions matching TRBD1. The CDR3 runs 14 residues. J lost 5 bases, V lost 6 bases, and 6 bases had no gene match. CDR1 and CDR2 from the germline V gene are MDHEN and SYDVKM. DNA for the CDR3: TGTGCCAGCAGCCTGGGACAGTTAAATGAAAAACTGTTTTTT. Translation gives CASSLGQLNEKLFF.

V gene TRBV13 combines with J gene TRBJ2-7; maybe TRBD2 (6 bases). Germline V gene lookup returns CDR1 PRHDT and CDR2 FYEKMQ (reference sequence). The CDR3 has 14 residues. Trimming pared 1 base from V and 5 bases from J, leaving 12 bases between. DNA for the CDR3: TGTGCCAGCAGCTTAGTGGGGGGACGCGACGAGCAGTACTTC. Its translation: CASSLVGGRDEQYF.

This chain links TRBV5-1 with TRBJ2-5; D remains ambiguous. Germline V gene data show CDR1 as SGHRS and CDR2 as YFSETQ. The CDR3 has 14 residues. The germline V and J ends were trimmed by 4 bases and 4 bases, with 14 bases remaining between them. This chain's CDR3 is CASSPDPERETQYF. The CDR3 DNA reads as TGCGCCAGCAGCCCAGACCCCGAGCGAGAGACCCAGTACTTC. The entire variable domain, with the rest obtained from reference TRBV5-1 and TRBJ2-5, is as follows: KAGVTQTPRYLIKTRGQQVTLSCSPISGHRSVSWYQQTPGQGLQFLFEYFSETQRNKGNFPGRFSGRQFSNSRSEMNVSTLELGDSALYLCASSPDPERETQYFGPGTRLLVL.

The chain has TRBV5-6 and TRBJ2-7; D perhaps matches TRBD2 (6 bases). Between the trimmed V and J ends, which lost 2 bases and 5 bases, there was a span of 17 bases. CDR3 length: 15 residues. Germline CDR1 is SGHDT and CDR2 is YYEEEE. The CDR3 is CASSFIFGGAHEQYF. The CDR3 DNA is TGTGCCAGCAGCTTTATCTTTGGAGGGGCCCACGAGCAGTACTTC.

The chain uses TRBV6-1 and TRBJ2-2; 7 nucleotides match TRBD2. CDR1 is MNHNS and CDR2 is SASEGT in the germline V gene. The CDR3 runs to 16 residues. V gave up 1 base and J gave up 5 bases; unmatched junction bases: 7. CDR3 bases: TGTGCCAGCAGTGAAGTCGGCGGGAGAGTAACCGGGGAGCTGTTTTTT. It codes for CASSEVGGRVTGELFF.

V and J are TRBV11-2 and TRBJ1-1; TRBD1 agrees at 8 bases. The length of the CDR3 is 13 residues. Germline CDR1 reads SGHAT; CDR2 reads FQNNGV. Trimming at V came to 4 bases and at J to 7 bases, leaving 5 bases not matched to a gene. This CDR3 reads CASSSQGALEAFF. The CDR3 bases are TGTGCCAGCAGCTCCCAGGGGGCTCTTGAAGCTTTCTTT.

The chain links TRBV3-1 (or the pseudogene TRBV3-2) to TRBJ1-2; a weak D match, TRBD1 (5 bases). CDR1 is LGHDT, CDR2 YNNKEL, per germline (reference sequence). The V and J ends lost 3 bases and 4 bases respectively, with 15 bases between them. The CDR3 sequence is 15 residues long. The CDR3 protein is CASSHYSGAGYGYTF. CDR3 coding DNA: TGTGCCAGCAGCCATTACTCTGGGGCCGGCTATGGCTACACCTTC.

The chain has TRBV19 and TRBJ2-3; 14 nucleotides match TRBD2. There are 16 residues in the CDR3. Germline V CDR1 and CDR2: LNHDA, SQIVND (reference sequence). J lost 6 bases, V lost 4 bases, and 6 bases had no gene match. The CDR3 is CASSRTSGGSVDTQYF. CDR3 nucleotide sequence: TGTGCCAGTAGTAGGACTAGCGGGGGGTCGGTGGATACGCAGTATTTT.

The J gene is TRBJ2-7, the V gene TRBV10-1; TRBD1 matches 8 bases. Per germline, CDR1 WNHNN and CDR2 SYGVQD (reference sequence). After removal of 5 bases from V and 5 bases from J, the junction contained 14 bases not matched to a gene. The CDR3 is 16 amino acids. The CDR3 DNA sequence: TGCGCCAGCAGTTCTATGTTGGGGACAGGATACCACGAGCAGTACTTC. The encoded protein is CASSSMLGTGYHEQYF.

The rearrangement uses TRBV4-1 and TRBJ2-5; tentatively, D is TRBD1 (6 bases). The ends were cut back, 1 base at V and 5 bases at J, with 20 bases in the middle. The germline CDR1 and CDR2 sequences are MGHRA and YSYEKL. CDR3 length: 17 residues. The chain's CDR3 is CASSQASGEWYRETQYF. The CDR3 DNA sequence: TGCGCCAGCAGCCAAGCCTCAGGGGAGTGGTATCGGGAGACCCAGTACTTC.

The CDR3 DNA reads as TGTGCCAGCAGCTCTGCAGGGGTTCTCCTCTCTGGAAACACCATATATTTT. It is translated as CASSSAGVLLSGNTIYF. The gene calls are TRBV11-2 and TRBJ1-3, with a weak D call TRBD1 (6 bases). The CDR3 consists of 17 residues. In germline, CDR1 is SGHAT, CDR2 FQNNGV. Between the trimmed V and J ends, which lost 4 bases and 0 bases, there was a span of 16 bases.

This chain links TRBV6-1 with TRBJ2-3, with TRBD1 matching 8 bases. The CDR3 is 15 residues long. In germline, CDR1 is MNHNS, CDR2 SASEGT. V trimming: 2 bases; J trimming: 6 bases; junction bases outside the gene matches: 7. The CDR3 reads CASSERRQGPDTQYF. The CDR3, as DNA: TGTGCCAGCAGTGAAAGGAGACAGGGGCCCGATACGCAGTATTTT.

This clone was found a few times. The chain uses TRBV7-9 and TRBJ2-7, with D possibly matching TRBD1 (5 bases). The germline CDR1 and CDR2 sequences are SEHNR and FQNEAQ (reference sequence). Deletions cut 5 bases from V and 2 bases from J, with 25 bases between. This CDR3 spans 18 amino acids. This CDR3 reads CASSPTPQGPTPPYEQYF. The CDR3 nucleotides read TGTGCCAGCAGCCCGACGCCCCAGGGCCCTACCCCCCCCTACGAGCAGTACTTC.

The chain uses TRBV7-8 and TRBJ1-3; 9 bases are a match to TRBD1. Losses at the gene ends were 6 bases for V and 2 bases for J; bases not matched to a gene: 5. This CDR3 spans 15 amino acids. In germline, CDR1 is SGHVS, CDR2 FQNEAQ. The CDR3 region has the DNA TGTGCCAGCAGGATCGACAGGGGGACTGGAAACACCATATATTTT. Its protein product is CASRIDRGTGNTIYF.